Listed here are 19 T cell receptor beta chains from one sample, sequenced in a study of T cell responses to AZD1222 COVID-19 vaccine. TCRdb's copy holds only in-frame clones and misses some; the assay was immunoSEQ multiplex PCR. The sample lists approximately 200,000 clones, 90% to 95% occurring once. Sample: peripheral blood, taken 28 days after the second AZD1222 dose. These receptors were taken from an adult who received the AZD1222 COVID-19 vaccine.

This chain joins TRBV6-5 and TRBJ1-5, with D possibly being TRBD1 (6 bases). V was pared by 7 bases and J by 1 base, with 14 bases between. Germline CDR1 MNHEY, CDR2 SVGAGI. There are 15 residues in the CDR3. The CDR3 DNA sequence: TGTGCCAGCAAGCTACAGGGTGGGAGCAATCAGCCCCAGCATTTT. Translating gives CASKLQGGSNQPQHF.

The chain is built from TRBV11-2 and TRBJ1-1; D gene unclear. Germline V gene sequence: CDR1 SGHAT, CDR2 FQNNGV. The length of the CDR3 is 13 residues. Trimming pared 1 base from V and 0 bases from J, leaving 3 bases between. CDR3 in DNA: TGTGCCAGCAGCTTAGGAGTGAACACTGAAGCTTTCTTT. It is translated as CASSLGVNTEAFF. The complete variable domain, with remaining parts taken from reference TRBV11-2 and TRBJ1-1, reads EAGVAQSPRYKIIEKRQSVAFWCNPISGHATLYWYQQILGQGPKLLIQFQNNGVVDDSQLPKDRFSAERLKGVDSTLKIQPAKLEDSAVYLCASSLGVNTEAFFGQGTRLTVV.

This sequence joins TRBV6-5 and TRBJ2-1; TRBD2 matches at 10 bases. The CDR3 covers 16 residues. J gave up 2 bases and V 4 bases, and 5 bases lay outside the gene matches. The germline gives CDR1 MNHEY, CDR2 SVGAGI. The CDR3 loop is CASSLIAGGAYNEQFF. CDR3 in DNA: TGTGCCAGCAGTTTAATAGCGGGGGGCGCCTACAATGAGCAGTTCTTC.

This rearrangement joins TRBV18 to TRBJ1-2; D might be TRBD1 (5 bases). V was trimmed by 2 bases and J by 7 bases, leaving 11 bases between them. The CDR3 covers 13 residues. The germline V gene encodes CDR1 KGHSH and CDR2 LQKENI. The CDR3 loop is CASSPKAGSGYTF. CDR3 in DNA: TGTGCCAGCTCACCAAAGGCAGGGTCTGGCTACACCTTC. Filled out from reference TRBV18 and TRBJ1-2, the complete variable domain reads NAGVMQNPRHLVRRRGQEARLRCSPMKGHSHVYWYRQLPEEGLKFMVYLQKENIIDESGMPKERFSAEFPKEGPSILRIQQVVRGDSAAYFCASSPKAGSGYTFGSGTRLTVV.

The chain joins TRBV5-1 to TRBJ1-6; a possible D gene is TRBD1 (6 bases). Germline CDR1 SGHRS, CDR2 YFSETQ. CDR3 length: 13 residues. V lost 2 bases and J 7 bases, leaving 7 bases between the germline ends. CDR3 coding DNA: TGCGCCAGCAGCTTAGACAGGAATTCACCCCTCCACTTT. It encodes CASSLDRNSPLHF.

This sequence joins TRBV7-2 and TRBJ2-7; 8 bases line up with TRBD1. With 4 bases clipped from V and 2 bases from J, the junction kept 7 bases outside the gene matches. The CDR3 spans 15 residues. CDR1 and CDR2 from the germline V gene are SGHTA and FQGNSA. In DNA, the CDR3 is TGTGCCAGCAGCTATATCCACAGGGGGGCCTACGAGCAGTACTTC. This gives the protein CASSYIHRGAYEQYF.

The rearrangement uses TRBV3-1 (or the pseudogene TRBV3-2) and TRBJ1-2; 7 nucleotides line up with TRBD1. Germline assignment: CDR1 LGHDT and CDR2 YNNKEL (reference sequence). V lost 2 bases and J lost 4; bases outside the gene matches: 4. The CDR3 is 14 residues long. DNA for the CDR3: TGTGCCAGCAGCCAACTGACAGGGAGCTATGGCTACACCTTC. It specifies CASSQLTGSYGYTF.

The chain uses TRBV15 and TRBJ2-2, with TRBD2 matching 14 bases. This CDR3 is built from 18 residues. The germline gives CDR1 LNHNV, CDR2 YYDKDF (reference sequence). V was pared by 8 bases and J by 4 bases, with 12 bases of the junction left unmatched. CDR3 sequence (DNA): TGTGCCACCGGAGGGACTAGCGGGGGCCTATGGGGCACCGGGGAGCTGTTTTTT. Its translation is CATGGTSGGLWGTGELFF.

This sequence joins TRBV9 and TRBJ1-3; 8 bases are shared with TRBD1. Germline V gene lookup returns CDR1 SGDLS and CDR2 YYNGEE. Losses at the gene ends were 0 bases for V and 4 bases for J; bases not matched to a gene: 0. The CDR3 is 14 amino acids. The CDR3: CASSVGQGGNTIYF. In DNA form, the CDR3 reads TGTGCCAGCAGCGTAGGACAGGGGGGAAACACCATATATTTT. The variable domain in full, completed from reference TRBV9 and TRBJ1-3, reads DSGVTQTPKHLITATGQRVTLRCSPRSGDLSVYWYQQSLDQGLQFLIQYYNGEERAKGNILERFSAQQFPDLHSELNLSSLELGDSALYFCASSVGQGGNTIYFGEGSWLTVV.

This sequence joins TRBV28 and TRBJ1-1; D gene uncertain. Trimming removed 3 bases from V and 1 base from J, with 12 bases in between. This CDR3 region has 15 residues. Germline V gene lookup returns CDR1 MDHEN and CDR2 SYDVKM. The CDR3 bases are TGTGCCAGCAGTTTTTTAGAACGAAGGAACACTGAAGCTTTCTTT. It specifies CASSFLERRNTEAFF. The full variable domain, its missing parts supplied by reference TRBV28 and TRBJ1-1, is DVKVTQSSRYLVKRTGEKVFLECVQDMDHENMFWYRQDPGLGLRLIYFSYDVKMKEKGDIPEGYSVSREKKERFSLILESASTNQTSMYLCASSFLERRNTEAFFGQGTRLTVV.

This clone appeared a single time. The gene calls are TRBV6-5 and TRBJ2-7, with D unresolved. This CDR3 is 14 amino acids long. V was clipped by 6 bases and J by 4 bases, with 16 bases between them. Per germline, CDR1 MNHEY and CDR2 SVGAGI. DNA of the CDR3: TGTGCCAGCAGAGTGAACCCGCCCTTTTACGAGCAGTACTTC. Its translation: CASRVNPPFYEQYF.

V gene TRBV11-2 combines with J gene TRBJ1-1; D unresolved. The CDR3 sequence is 17 residues long. Per germline, CDR1 SGHAT and CDR2 FQNNGV. V shed 2 bases and J shed 4 bases, with 20 bases lying between them. In nucleotides, the CDR3 is TGTGCCAGCAGCTTATGGAGGTTGAGACGGCCTTCCACTGAAGCTTTCTTT. Protein sequence: CASSLWRLRRPSTEAFF.

Turning to this clone: In the same sample, other DNA sequences code for this CDR3. The genes are TRBV12-3 or TRBV12-4 and TRBJ1-2, with no clear D. The V and J ends lost 4 bases and 4 bases respectively, with 4 bases between them. The CDR3 has 11 amino acids. This CDR3 reads CASSYGYGYTF. Written as DNA, the CDR3 is TGTGCCAGCAGTTACGGCTATGGCTACACCTTC.

The rearrangement joins TRBV2 to TRBJ1-5; a weak D match, TRBD1 (6 bases). Germline values: CDR1 SNHLY, CDR2 FYNNEI. The ends were cut back, 9 bases at V and 0 bases at J, with 18 bases in the middle. The CDR3 is 16 amino acids. CDR3 coding DNA: TGTGCCAGTGTAGGGGGGGCCGGTATTAGCAATCAGCCCCAGCATTTT. It codes for CASVGGAGISNQPQHF. Together with reference TRBV2 and TRBJ1-5, the CDR3 gives the full variable domain: EPEVTQTPSHQVTQMGQEVILRCVPISNHLYFYWYRQILGQKVEFLVSFYNNEISEKSEIFDDQFSVERPDGSNFTLKIRSTKLEDSAMYFCASVGGAGISNQPQHFGDGTRLSIL.

This chain links TRBV5-6 with TRBJ1-4; the match to TRBD1 covers 8 bases. CDR3 size: 14 residues. The junction had 4 bases not matched to a gene; V was cut back by 2 bases and J by 7 bases. Germline V lookup: CDR1 SGHDT, CDR2 YYEEEE. The CDR3 sequence is CASSFRGRSEKLFF. DNA of the CDR3: TGTGCCAGCAGCTTCAGGGGGCGCAGTGAAAAACTGTTTTTT.

The chain couples TRBV5-1 to TRBJ2-7, with D unclear. V shed 1 base and J shed 4 bases, with 12 bases lying between them. The germline CDR1 and CDR2 sequences are SGHRS and YFSETQ. The CDR3 has 14 amino acids. The CDR3 spells CASSLQGLWYEQYF. The CDR3 DNA reads TGCGCCAGCAGCTTGCAAGGTCTATGGTACGAGCAGTACTTC.

The rearrangement links TRBV21-1 to TRBJ1-6. TRBV21-1 has pseudogene status. This CDR3 spans 15 amino acids. The CDR3 region is CASSKVRGFVSPLHF. The CDR3 DNA sequence: TGTGCCAGCAGCAAAGTTCGGGGGTTTGTTTCACCCCTCCACTTT.

The chain uses TRBV5-1 and TRBJ2-5, with D possibly being TRBD2 (7 bases). V dropped 1 base and J dropped 1 base, with 11 bases sitting between them. The CDR3 sequence is 15 residues long. From germline, CDR1 is SGHRS and CDR2 YFSETQ. CDR3 residues: CASSLNGGPQETQYF. In DNA, the CDR3 is TGCGCCAGCAGCTTGAACGGGGGGCCCCAAGAGACCCAGTACTTC.

The V call is TRBV11-3, the J call TRBJ2-5; TRBD2 agrees at 11 bases. V trimming: 5 bases; J trimming: 5 bases; junction bases outside the gene matches: 16. CDR1 and CDR2 from the germline V gene are SGHNT and YENEEA. The CDR3 consists of 18 residues. The CDR3 DNA reads as TGTGCCAGCAGCCGGGGGTTTGAGACTAGCGGGGCTCGGGAGACCCAGTACTTC. It codes for CASSRGFETSGARETQYF. The entire variable domain, with the rest obtained from reference TRBV11-3 and TRBJ2-5, is as follows: EAGVVQSPRYKIIEKKQPVAFWCNPISGHNTLYWYLQNLGQGPELLIRYENEEAVDDSQLPKDRFSAERLKGVDSTLKIQPAELGDSAVYLCASSRGFETSGARETQYFGPGTRLLVL.